This passage covers 27 T cell receptor beta chains from one sample sequenced in a study of shared clonotypes between healthy human individuals. The protocol was immunoSEQ multiplex PCR, while the TCRdb copy is restricted to in-frame clones and leaves out a portion. The table lists 2 million to 2.5 million clones, about 92% of them singletons. Terminally differentiated effector memory CD45RA+ cells were left out of the naive CD8 fraction, which was CD45RO-negative and positively selected for CCR7. Input material: naive CD8+ T cells from PBMCs. The origin of the receptors is a man younger than 30 in good health. Some clones in this sample may be carry-over from other donors' samples.

The chain carries TRBV10-1 and TRBJ2-1; a possible D gene is TRBD2 (5 bases). This CDR3 is built from 13 residues. Per germline, CDR1 WNHNN and CDR2 SYGVQD (reference sequence). Trimming left V 4 bases short and J 8 bases short, with 12 bases between. CDR3 protein: CASSGRAVDEQFF. The CDR3 DNA reads TGCGCCAGCAGTGGACGAGCGGTCGATGAGCAGTTCTTC.

The chain is built from TRBV10-3 and TRBJ1-5; TRBD1 matches at 7 bases. The trim removed 6 bases at V and 7 bases at J, leaving 6 bases unmatched. This CDR3 is built from 13 residues. CDR1 is ENHRY, CDR2 SYGVKD, per germline. CDR3 residues: CAIRDRLDQPQHF. The CDR3 nucleotides are TGTGCCATCAGGGACAGGCTTGACCAGCCCCAGCATTTT.

V is TRBV7-3 and J is TRBJ2-1, with D perhaps assigned TRBD1 or TRBD2 (5 bases each). V was trimmed by 5 bases and J by 5 bases, leaving 13 bases between them. The CDR3 contains 14 residues. Germline values: CDR1 SGHTA, CDR2 FQGTGA. The CDR3 is CASSPAMGHNEQFF. The CDR3 bases are TGTGCCAGCAGCCCGGCCATGGGACACAATGAGCAGTTCTTC. The full variable domain, in which reference TRBV7-3 and TRBJ2-1 provide the parts outside the CDR3, is GAGVSQTPSNKVTEKGKYVELRCDPISGHTALYWYRQSLGQGPEFLIYFQGTGAADDSGLPNDRFFAVRPEGSVSTLKIQRTERGDSAVYLCASSPAMGHNEQFFGPGTRLTVL.

This chain connects TRBV10-2 to TRBJ2-7; TRBD2 matches 7 bases. The germline CDR1 and CDR2 sequences are WSHSY and SAAADI. The CDR3 has 14 residues. The ends lost 4 bases at V and 4 bases at J; junction bases unmatched: 7. DNA of the CDR3: TGCGCCAGCAGTGTGGCACCGCGGGGGTACGAGCAGTACTTC. Its translation: CASSVAPRGYEQYF.

This chain joins TRBV21-1 and TRBJ1-2; the table's D gene call, TRBD1, was not cross checked with the DNA. TRBV21-1 is reported as a pseudogene. This CDR3 is built from 17 residues. The CDR3 DNA sequence: TGTGCCAGCAGCAAAGCGCCCCCGTGGACAGGATCTTATGGCTACACCTTC. As protein: CASSKAPPWTGSYGYTF.

In its sample, this clone was seen once. The J gene is TRBJ2-3, the V gene TRBV15; 10 nucleotides match TRBD2. Per the germline V gene, CDR1 is LNHNV and CDR2 is YYDKDF (reference sequence). The J segment lost 4 bases and the V segment lost 0 bases, leaving 4 bases of the junction unmatched. CDR3 size: 16 residues. In DNA, the CDR3 is TGTGCCACCAGCAGAGATCTAGCGGGAGCTGCAGATACGCAGTATTTT. This encodes CATSRDLAGAADTQYF.

For this clone: Within the sample, other DNA sequences also encode this same CDR3. V is TRBV9 and J is TRBJ2-3; unclear D gene. The CDR3 length is 15 residues. The ends were cut back, 0 bases at V and 1 base at J, with 9 bases in the middle. The V gene's germline CDR1 is SGDLS and CDR2 YYNGEE. The CDR3 nucleotides read TGTGCCAGCAGCGTAGCTACAGCAGGCACAGATACGCAGTATTTT. It yields the protein CASSVATAGTDTQYF.

The chain joins TRBV18 to TRBJ2-2, with 7 bases identical to TRBD1. The CDR3 has 14 residues. V trimming: 8 bases; J trimming: 5 bases; junction bases outside the gene matches: 8. CDR1 is KGHSH, CDR2 LQKENI, per germline. In nucleotides, the CDR3 is TGTGCCAGCCCTACAGGGGACACGACCGGGGAGCTGTTTTTT. This translates into CASPTGDTTGELFF.

This clone appeared a single time. The V gene is TRBV9, the J gene TRBJ1-2; D is perhaps TRBD1 (6 bases). The germline CDR1 and CDR2 sequences are SGDLS and YYNGEE. The CDR3 runs 15 residues. V lost 3 bases and J 6 bases, leaving 18 bases between the germline ends. In DNA, the CDR3 is TGTGCCAGCAGCGCTGGGGGCAGCAGGAGGGATGGCTACACCTTC. This gives the protein CASSAGGSRRDGYTF.

This clone was found a few times. CDR3 nucleotides: TGTGCCAGTAGTGTCACGACAGGGGGGAATCAGCCCCAGCATTTT. Its translation: CASSVTTGGNQPQHF. This chain joins TRBV19 and TRBJ1-5; 9 positions match TRBD1. J lost 4 bases, V lost 5 bases, and 6 bases had no gene match. The CDR3 extends over 15 amino acids. Germline V CDR1 and CDR2: LNHDA, SQIVND (reference sequence).

The rearrangement joins TRBV19 to TRBJ2-7; 8 nucleotides line up with TRBD1. J was trimmed by 3 bases and V by 10 bases; bases with no gene match: 11. The CDR3 consists of 14 residues. The germline gives CDR1 LNHDA, CDR2 SQIVND (reference sequence). The CDR3 DNA reads TGTGCCACCAGCGACAGGGGCTATGACTACGAGCAGTACTTC. Translation: CATSDRGYDYEQYF.

This clone has only one observation. The rearrangement joins TRBV15 to TRBJ2-7, with D maybe TRBD2 (6 bases). Per germline, CDR1 LNHNV and CDR2 YYDKDF (reference sequence). This CDR3 region has 17 residues. The V and J ends lost 0 bases and 2 bases respectively, with 17 bases between them. This CDR3 reads CATSREDDLAGTYEQYF. CDR3 bases: TGTGCCACCAGCAGAGAAGATGACTTGGCGGGGACCTACGAGCAGTACTTC. The full variable domain, its missing parts supplied by reference TRBV15 and TRBJ2-7, is DAMVIQNPRYQVTQFGKPVTLSCSQTLNHNVMYWYQQKSSQAPKLLFHYYDKDFNNEADTPDNFQSRRPNTSFCFLDIRSPGLGDTAMYLCATSREDDLAGTYEQYFGPGTRLTVT.

This chain connects TRBV6-6 to TRBJ1-1; possibly TRBD1 for D (5 bases). Germline loops: CDR1 MNHNY, CDR2 SVGAGI (reference sequence). V lost 2 bases, J lost 11 bases, and 9 bases lay in between. There are 11 residues in the CDR3. As DNA, the CDR3 is TGTGCCAGCAGTTACCCCGAGGGGGCTTTCTTT. It encodes CASSYPEGAFF.

The genes are TRBV9 and TRBJ2-1, with a weak D call TRBD2 (5 bases). V was cut by 4 bases and J by 1 base, with 21 bases left in between. The CDR3 is made up of 18 amino acids. Germline V gives CDR1 SGDLS, CDR2 YYNGEE. This CDR3 is CASSPRGRSQASYNEQFF. The DNA of the CDR3 is TGTGCCAGCAGCCCGAGAGGGCGGAGCCAGGCATCCTACAATGAGCAGTTCTTC. Combining the CDR3 with reference TRBV9 and TRBJ2-1 gives the whole variable domain DSGVTQTPKHLITATGQRVTLRCSPRSGDLSVYWYQQSLDQGLQFLIQYYNGEERAKGNILERFSAQQFPDLHSELNLSSLELGDSALYFCASSPRGRSQASYNEQFFGPGTRLTVL.

The J gene is TRBJ2-7, the V gene TRBV11-2, with D possibly TRBD1 on 6 matching bases. The CDR3 runs 12 residues. Germline-derived CDR1 and CDR2 are SGHAT and FQNNGV. Deletions cut 5 bases from V and 7 bases from J, with 12 bases between. The CDR3, as DNA: TGTGCCAGCAGCGCCCGAGGGGGAGAGCAGTACTTC. Protein sequence: CASSARGGEQYF.

This clone occurred once. The DNA for the CDR3 is TGTGCCAGCAGCTTAGAAGCACTAGCGGGAGGGGCGGATACGCAGTATTTT. Translating gives CASSLEALAGGADTQYF. The rearrangement joins TRBV11-2 to TRBJ2-3; 13 bases map to TRBD2. Germline trimming cut 0 bases from V and 6 bases from J; bases unmatched to any gene: 6. The germline gives CDR1 SGHAT, CDR2 FQNNGV. The CDR3 extends over 17 amino acids.

This clone was picked up one time. The chain joins TRBV27 to TRBJ1-2; possible D gene TRBD1, 5 bases. The CDR3 is made up of 12 amino acids. CDR1 and CDR2 from the germline V gene are MNHEY and SMNVEV (reference sequence). Trimming removed 6 bases from V and 6 bases from J, with 11 bases in between. CDR3 coding DNA: TGTGCCAGCAGAGGGGCGGGCGATGGCTACACCTTC. As protein: CASRGAGDGYTF.

The chain joins TRBV27 to TRBJ1-3; a weak D match, TRBD1 (5 bases). CDR3 length: 16 residues. The germline V gene has CDR1 MNHEY and CDR2 SMNVEV (reference sequence). V was clipped by 10 bases and J by 0 bases, with 19 bases between them. Here the CDR3 DNA reads TGTGCCACCGTGGGACCAGGAAATAACTCTGGAAACACCATATATTTT. It encodes CATVGPGNNSGNTIYF.

CDR3 coding DNA: TGTGCCAGCAGCCGCGGCTGGGGGCAGACAGATACGCAGTATTTT. Residues: CASSRGWGQTDTQYF. The V gene is TRBV2, the J gene TRBJ2-3; D is perhaps TRBD1 (6 bases). Germline values: CDR1 SNHLY, CDR2 FYNNEI. The ends were cut back, 6 bases at V and 3 bases at J, with 16 bases in the middle. This CDR3 is built from 15 residues.

This clone was counted once. The gene calls are TRBV29-1 and TRBJ2-2; D not certain. The CDR3 has 15 residues. Trimming removed 0 bases from V and 3 bases from J, with 11 bases in between. Germline CDR1 SQVTM, CDR2 ANQGSEA. Written as DNA, the CDR3 is TGCAGCGTTGAAGAGGAATCCTCTTACACCGGGGAGCTGTTTTTT. The encoded protein is CSVEEESSYTGELFF.

The chain has TRBV6-5 and TRBJ2-3; D call uncertain. Germline V lookup: CDR1 MNHEY, CDR2 SVGAGI. The CDR3 consists of 12 residues. V dropped 2 bases and J dropped 4 bases, with 4 bases sitting between them. Here the CDR3 reads CASSYPPDTQYF. The CDR3 DNA is TGTGCCAGCAGTTACCCGCCAGATACGCAGTATTTT.

The CDR3 bases are TGTGCCAGCAGCTTAGGTCGCTCCCTGGAGACCCAGTACTTC. Its translation: CASSLGRSLETQYF. The chain is built from TRBV7-2 and TRBJ2-5; no definite D call. The germline V gene encodes CDR1 SGHTA and CDR2 FQGNSA. The CDR3 runs to 14 residues. V lost 1 base and J 5 bases, leaving 11 bases between the germline ends.

The sample holds one count of this clone. This same CDR3 is encoded by further DNA sequences in the sample. The chain joins TRBV9 to TRBJ2-5; D unclear. V was pared by 0 bases and J by 4 bases, with 10 bases between. The germline V gene encodes CDR1 SGDLS and CDR2 YYNGEE. The CDR3 totals 14 residues. CDR3 coding DNA: TGTGCCAGCAGCGTAGCAGGAGCCGGAGAGACCCAGTACTTC. This codes for CASSVAGAGETQYF. Drawing the rest from reference TRBV9 and TRBJ2-5, the complete variable domain is DSGVTQTPKHLITATGQRVTLRCSPRSGDLSVYWYQQSLDQGLQFLIQYYNGEERAKGNILERFSAQQFPDLHSELNLSSLELGDSALYFCASSVAGAGETQYFGPGTRLLVL.

The rearrangement links TRBV7-9 to TRBJ2-4; 8 nucleotides line up with TRBD1. There are 15 residues in the CDR3. Germline CDR1 and CDR2: SEHNR and FQNEAQ (reference sequence). With V trimmed by 5 bases and J by 0 bases, 3 bases remained unmatched. The CDR3 DNA follows: TGTGCCAGCAGCCCAGGGGGCCGAGCCAAAAACATTCAGTACTTC. It yields the protein CASSPGGRAKNIQYF.

CDR3 protein: CAWSVGAGFEQYF. In nucleotides, the CDR3 is TGTGCCTGGAGTGTGGGGGCAGGGTTTGAGCAGTACTTC. The chain uses TRBV30 and TRBJ2-7; tentative D call: TRBD1 (6 bases). V lost 0 bases, J lost 7 bases, and 13 bases lay in between. CDR3 length: 13 amino acids. The germline gives CDR1 GTSNPN, CDR2 SVGIG (reference sequence).

The genes are TRBV29-1 and TRBJ1-1; D is possibly TRBD1 (6 bases). Germline values: CDR1 SQVTM, CDR2 ANQGSEA. CDR3 size: 10 residues. V was trimmed by 6 bases and J by 8 bases, leaving 10 bases between them. As DNA, the CDR3 is TGCAGCGTCCGACAGGAGGAAGCTTTCTTT. It encodes CSVRQEEAFF.

The chain combines TRBV27 with TRBJ1-4; D is ambiguous. V lost 5 bases, J lost 5 bases, and 15 bases lay in between. CDR3 length: 15 amino acids. Germline V lookup: CDR1 MNHEY, CDR2 SMNVEV (reference sequence). In DNA form, the CDR3 reads TGTGCCAGCAGTCCGAATTACCGGCAAAATGAAAAACTGTTTTTT. Translated: CASSPNYRQNEKLFF.